What follows are 23 T cell receptor beta chains derived from one specimen sequenced in a study. A single record per CDR3 protein comes from TCRdb applying MiXCR to the 5' RACE reads. The sample records under 35,000 distinct CDR3 sequences, about 24% being singletons. The sequencing sample was made of memory CD4+ T cells sorted from blood. Subset denoted: memory CD4+ T cells, CD4+CD45RO+CD25-. These receptors originate from a female donor with breast cancer.

A word on this clonotype: This clone may be a read error of a much larger clone one base away. The V call is TRBV27, the J call TRBJ2-7; 8 bases match TRBD2. V trimming: 2 bases; J trimming: 0 bases; junction bases outside the gene matches: 3. The V gene's germline CDR1 is MNHEY and CDR2 SMNVEV (reference sequence). The length of the CDR3 is 15 residues. The CDR3 sequence: CASSLAGGCSYEQYF. The DNA for the CDR3 is TGTGCCAGCAGTTTAGCGGGAGGCTGCTCCTACGAGCAGTACTTC.

This clonotype came up many times. The chain joins TRBV4-2 to TRBJ2-6; no clear D gene. Germline V CDR1 and CDR2: LGHNA, YNFKEQ. The V and J ends lost 0 bases and 0 bases respectively, with 18 bases between them. The CDR3 totals 20 residues. The CDR3 sequence is CASSQDSRLRSDSGANVLTF. The CDR3 DNA is TGTGCCAGCAGCCAAGATTCCCGCCTCAGGTCAGACTCTGGGGCCAACGTCCTGACTTTC.

This clonotype is judged medium-sized. The chain is built from TRBV7-9 and TRBJ2-3, with no clear D. Deletions cut 0 bases from V and 11 bases from J, with 15 bases between. CDR3 length: 14 residues. Per the germline V gene, CDR1 is SEHNR and CDR2 is FQNEAQ (reference sequence). Written as DNA, the CDR3 is TGTGCCAGCAGCTTAGCCTATCCGGGCTACCTGCAGTATTTT. Translated, it gives CASSLAYPGYLQYF.

Relative to its sample, this clonotype is medium-sized. The V call is TRBV6-2 or TRBV6-3, the J call TRBJ2-1; 10 bases are a match to TRBD2. The CDR3 length is 17 residues. Trimming removed 0 bases from V and 4 bases from J; junction bases left unmatched: 6. The germline gives CDR1 MNHEY, CDR2 SVGEGT. The CDR3 DNA follows: TGTGCCAGCAGTTACTCGGGCCTAGCGGGAGTATACAATGAGCAGTTCTTC. It encodes CASSYSGLAGVYNEQFF.

As regards this clonotype: Possible read error: a much larger clone is one base away. The rearrangement uses TRBV20-1 and TRBJ2-2; D possibly corresponds to TRBD1 (6 bases). This CDR3 has 12 amino acids. Trimming removed 6 bases from V and 6 bases from J, with 11 bases in between. Looked up from germline, CDR1 is DFQATT and CDR2 is SNEGSKA (reference sequence). The CDR3 DNA reads TGCAGTGCCAGACAGGACGCCGGGGAGCTGTTTTTT. This gives the protein CSARQDAGELFF.

This clonotype came up a few times. The V gene is TRBV12-3 or TRBV12-4, the J gene TRBJ2-3; D is ambiguous. The CDR3 length is 14 residues. Trimming shortened V by 5 bases and J by 3 bases, and 12 bases separated the two germline ends. CDR3 DNA: TGTGCCAGCAGTCCCGGACGGCGGACAGATACGCAGTATTTT. Its translation is CASSPGRRTDTQYF.

The chain links TRBV7-2 to TRBJ2-1; the D call may be TRBD1 or TRBD2 (6 bases each). This CDR3 is 16 amino acids long. V was cut by 5 bases and J by 2 bases, with 16 bases left in between. CDR1 and CDR2 (germline): SGHTA, FQGNSA. CDR3 residues: CASSRGPREPYNEQFF. The CDR3 DNA reads TGTGCCAGCAGCCGGGGGCCGCGGGAACCCTACAATGAGCAGTTCTTC.

This clonotype was seen repeatedly, ten times or more. This chain joins TRBV5-1 and TRBJ2-3; D is uncertain. Trimming left V 0 bases short and J 4 bases short, with 9 bases between. Per the germline V gene, CDR1 is SGHRS and CDR2 is YFSETQ. The CDR3 is 14 amino acids. The CDR3 loop is CASSLEQIPDTQYF. CDR3 nucleotides: TGCGCCAGCAGCTTGGAACAGATCCCAGATACGCAGTATTTT.

The rearrangement uses TRBV7-3 and TRBJ1-4; D gene ambiguous. The CDR3 has 14 amino acids. Looked up from germline, CDR1 is SGHTA and CDR2 is FQGTGA. V lost 2 bases, J lost 8 bases, and 12 bases lay in between. As DNA, the CDR3 is TGTGCCAGCAGCTTAGGCGGGATTCGCGAAAAACTGTTTTTT. It specifies CASSLGGIREKLFF.

There are many counts of this clonotype. This rearrangement joins TRBV7-7 to TRBJ2-7; D unclear. Germline V CDR1 and CDR2: SSHAT, FNYEAQ (reference sequence). The CDR3 contains 13 residues. V was trimmed by 3 bases and J by 2 bases, leaving 8 bases between them. CDR3 DNA sequence: TGTGCCAGCAGCTTCCAGGAGACCTACGAGCAGTACTTC. As protein: CASSFQETYEQYF.

Only a few counts were recorded for this clonotype. The CDR3 spells CASSIPPGGRVNTEAFF. The CDR3 DNA reads TGTGCCAGCAGCATACCCCCCGGGGGTAGGGTGAACACTGAAGCTTTCTTT. The chain uses TRBV9 and TRBJ1-1; D might be TRBD1 (5 bases). The CDR3 length is 17 residues. Germline loops: CDR1 SGDLS, CDR2 YYNGEE. V was trimmed by 4 bases and J by 0 bases, leaving 19 bases between them. The variable domain in full, with the rest retrieved from reference TRBV9 and TRBJ1-1, is DSGVTQTPKHLITATGQRVTLRCSPRSGDLSVYWYQQSLDQGLQFLIQYYNGEERAKGNILERFSAQQFPDLHSELNLSSLELGDSALYFCASSIPPGGRVNTEAFFGQGTRLTVV.

This clonotype was observed many times. The chain links TRBV20-1 to TRBJ2-1, with 10 bases lining up with TRBD2. In germline, CDR1 is DFQATT, CDR2 SNEGSKA (reference sequence). With V trimmed by 5 bases and J by 7 bases, 8 bases remained unmatched. The CDR3 contains 14 residues. This chain's CDR3 is CSADLAGVSNEQFF. The CDR3 DNA reads as TGCAGTGCTGACCTAGCGGGGGTCTCGAATGAGCAGTTCTTC.

The gene calls are TRBV29-1 and TRBJ1-1, with D possibly being TRBD1 (6 bases). CDR1 is SQVTM and CDR2 is ANQGSEA in the germline V gene. The CDR3 totals 12 residues. Trimming pared 3 bases from V and 7 bases from J, leaving 12 bases between. CDR3 nucleotide sequence: TGCAGCGTTGAGGTCCGGACAGTTGAAGCTTTCTTT. Amino acids: CSVEVRTVEAFF.

This clonotype was counted many times. The chain couples TRBV6-5 to TRBJ1-5, with D perhaps TRBD1 (5 bases). Between the trimmed V and J ends, which lost 8 bases and 0 bases, there was a span of 11 bases. The CDR3 length is 14 residues. The germline CDR1 and CDR2 sequences are MNHEY and SVGAGI. The CDR3 reads CASAGRYSNQPQHF. For the CDR3, the DNA is TGTGCCAGCGCGGGACGTTATAGCAATCAGCCCCAGCATTTT.

The CDR3, as DNA: TGTGCCAGCAGCTTAGAGGGGGCCCGCACAGATACGCAGTATTTT. Translated, it gives CASSLEGARTDTQYF. This rearrangement joins TRBV7-3 to TRBJ2-3, with 7 bases identical to TRBD1. This CDR3 spans 15 amino acids. The germline V gene has CDR1 SGHTA and CDR2 FQGTGA. V gave up 2 bases and J gave up 1 base; unmatched junction bases: 3.

V and J are TRBV27 and TRBJ1-2, with D possibly TRBD1 on 6 matching bases. Trimming took off 3 bases at V and 4 bases at J, with 12 bases between the two ends. CDR1 is MNHEY, CDR2 SMNVEV, per germline (reference sequence). The CDR3 is made up of 14 amino acids. This chain's CDR3 is CASSLNRDIYGYTF. CDR3 DNA: TGTGCCAGCAGTTTGAATCGGGACATCTATGGCTACACCTTC.

This clonotype was detected a few times. This chain joins TRBV5-1 and TRBJ2-4; TRBD1 aligns across 7 bases. CDR3 length: 14 amino acids. The junction had 7 bases not matched to a gene; V was cut back by 2 bases and J by 8 bases. Germline lookup yields CDR1 SGHRS and CDR2 YFSETQ. CDR3 residues: CASSFRQGGDIQYF. CDR3 DNA: TGCGCCAGCAGCTTCCGACAGGGTGGGGACATTCAGTACTTC.

This clonotype has just a few counts. The gene calls are TRBV5-1 and TRBJ2-7, with D maybe TRBD1 (6 bases). This CDR3 contains 13 residues. The germline CDR1 and CDR2 sequences are SGHRS and YFSETQ. The V gene lost 7 bases and the J gene lost 4 bases, with 15 bases spanning the gap. Written as DNA, the CDR3 is TGCGCCAGCGGCGTACAGGGATTTTACGAGCAGTACTTC. This sequence encodes CASGVQGFYEQYF. Filled out from reference TRBV5-1 and TRBJ2-7, the complete variable domain reads KAGVTQTPRYLIKTRGQQVTLSCSPISGHRSVSWYQQTPGQGLQFLFEYFSETQRNKGNFPGRFSGRQFSNSRSEMNVSTLELGDSALYLCASGVQGFYEQYFGPGTRLTVT.

J is TRBJ2-7 and V is TRBV24-1; TRBD1 might be the D (6 bases). Germline V gene sequence: CDR1 KGHDR, CDR2 SFDVKD. This CDR3 spans 14 amino acids. V was trimmed by 4 bases and J by 3 bases, leaving 12 bases between them. As DNA, the CDR3 is TGTGCCACCAGTGAAAATCGGGACAACTACGAGCAGTACTTC. This encodes CATSENRDNYEQYF.

The chain recombines TRBV27 with TRBJ1-2; D ambiguous. Trimming cost V 2 bases and J 8 bases, with 12 bases left between them. The CDR3 contains 13 residues. Per the germline V gene, CDR1 is MNHEY and CDR2 is SMNVEV (reference sequence). The CDR3 region is CASSLTPRQGYTF. The CDR3 region has the DNA TGTGCCAGCAGTTTAACCCCCCGCCAGGGCTACACCTTC.

The rearrangement joins TRBV28 to TRBJ2-5; TRBD1 aligns across 7 bases. Germline V gene data show CDR1 as MDHEN and CDR2 as SYDVKM. V trimming: 4 bases; J trimming: 5 bases; junction bases outside the gene matches: 16. This CDR3 comprises 17 residues. The CDR3 nucleotides are TGTGCCAGCAGTTCACCCTTAAAGACAGGGAGAGAGGAGACCCAGTACTTC. This encodes CASSSPLKTGREETQYF. The full variable domain, rest sourced from reference TRBV28 and TRBJ2-5, is DVKVTQSSRYLVKRTGEKVFLECVQDMDHENMFWYRQDPGLGLRLIYFSYDVKMKEKGDIPEGYSVSREKKERFSLILESASTNQTSMYLCASSSPLKTGREETQYFGPGTRLLVL.

About this clonotype: It is likely a read error, because the conserved phenylalanine at the end of the CDR3 is missing. The CDR3 DNA sequence: TGTGCCAGCAGCTTGGGATCCTCCGAAGAGACCCAGTACCTC. This encodes CASSLGSSEETQYL. This rearrangement joins TRBV5-5 to TRBJ2-5; D not resolved. The germline V gene has CDR1 SGHKS and CDR2 YYEKEE (reference sequence). With 0 bases removed from V and 3 bases from J, the gap between germline ends came to 9 bases. The CDR3 covers 14 residues.

This clonotype occurred a few times. This chain uses TRBV20-1 with TRBJ2-5; 9 bases line up with TRBD2. V was clipped by 5 bases and J by 1 base; unmatched bases: 2. The CDR3 length is 13 residues. Germline CDR1 DFQATT, CDR2 SNEGSKA (reference sequence). The CDR3 region has the DNA TGCAGTGCTCGACTAGCGGTCCAAGAGACCCAGTACTTC. Residues: CSARLAVQETQYF.